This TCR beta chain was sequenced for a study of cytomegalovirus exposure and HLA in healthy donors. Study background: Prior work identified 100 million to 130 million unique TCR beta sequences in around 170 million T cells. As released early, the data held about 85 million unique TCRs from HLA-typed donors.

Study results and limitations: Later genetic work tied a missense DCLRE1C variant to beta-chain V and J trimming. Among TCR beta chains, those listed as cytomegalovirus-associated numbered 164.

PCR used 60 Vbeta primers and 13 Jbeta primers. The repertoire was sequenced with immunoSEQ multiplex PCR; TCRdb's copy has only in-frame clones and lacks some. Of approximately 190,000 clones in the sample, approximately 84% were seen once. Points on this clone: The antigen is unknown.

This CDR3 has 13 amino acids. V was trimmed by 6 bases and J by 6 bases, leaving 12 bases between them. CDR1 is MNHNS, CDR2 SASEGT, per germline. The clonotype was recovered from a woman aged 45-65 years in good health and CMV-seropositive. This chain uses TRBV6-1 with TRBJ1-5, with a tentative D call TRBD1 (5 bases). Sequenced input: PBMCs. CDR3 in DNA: TGTGCCAGCAGGGCCATGGGGGGTCAGCCCCAGCATTTT. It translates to CASRAMGGQPQHF.